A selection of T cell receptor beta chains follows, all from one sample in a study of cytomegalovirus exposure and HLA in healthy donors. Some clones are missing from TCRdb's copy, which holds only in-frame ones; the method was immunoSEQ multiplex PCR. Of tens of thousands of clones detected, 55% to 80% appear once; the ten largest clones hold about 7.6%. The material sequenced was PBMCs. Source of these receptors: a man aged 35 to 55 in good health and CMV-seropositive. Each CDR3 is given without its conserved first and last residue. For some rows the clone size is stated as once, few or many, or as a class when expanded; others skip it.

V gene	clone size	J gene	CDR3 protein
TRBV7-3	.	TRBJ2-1	ASSTSRDNEQF
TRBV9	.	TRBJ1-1	ASSPYIGRGNTEAF
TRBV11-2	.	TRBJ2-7	ASSLEGAGEQY
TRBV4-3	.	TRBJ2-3	ASSQLAGFSTDTQY
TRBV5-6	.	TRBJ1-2	ASSARVGGYT
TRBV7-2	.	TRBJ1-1	ASSLEVQSEAF
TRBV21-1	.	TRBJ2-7	ASSTTKTTGSYEQY
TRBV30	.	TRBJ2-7	AAGRAGGKGEQY
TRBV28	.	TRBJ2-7	ASTGQHPKQY
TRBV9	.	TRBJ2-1	ASSKGQGNEQF
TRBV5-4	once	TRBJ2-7	ASSQPTSGILHEQY
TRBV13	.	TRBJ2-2	ASSRIAGANTGELF
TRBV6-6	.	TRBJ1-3	ASSRVVGNTIY
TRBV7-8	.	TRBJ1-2	ASRGGMSGGYT
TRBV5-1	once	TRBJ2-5	ASSLERGETQY
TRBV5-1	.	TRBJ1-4	ASSSRAGGEKLF
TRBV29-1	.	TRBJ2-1	SVRVAGHNEQF
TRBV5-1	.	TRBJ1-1	ASSLGLGNTEAF
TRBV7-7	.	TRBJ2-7	ASSLGQGIAYEQY
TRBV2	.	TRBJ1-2	ASSERDGIGGRST
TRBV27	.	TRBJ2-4	ASSLGTFPGDIQY
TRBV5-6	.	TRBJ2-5	ASSLRRGGAEETQY
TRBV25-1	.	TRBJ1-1	ASSEQGVNTEAF
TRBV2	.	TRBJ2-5	ASSGDRVLETQY
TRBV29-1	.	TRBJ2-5	SVGERGVSYQETQY
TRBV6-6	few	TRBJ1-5	ASSPGQQTGQPQH
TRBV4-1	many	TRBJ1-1	ASSQQVGTEAF
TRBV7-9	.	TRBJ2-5	ASSLGGQGLRETQY
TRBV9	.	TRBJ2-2	ASSLSGGGTGELF
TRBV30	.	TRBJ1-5	AYGRGQPQH
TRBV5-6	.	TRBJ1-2	ASSLTGGVRGYT
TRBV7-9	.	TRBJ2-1	ASSFPGTSGQSSYNEQF
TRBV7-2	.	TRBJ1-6	ASSLPDSPLH
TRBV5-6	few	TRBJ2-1	ASSPTDRAGNEQF
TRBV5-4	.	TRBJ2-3	ASSLTGAWGTDTQY
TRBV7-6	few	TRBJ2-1	ASSSPRRNEQF
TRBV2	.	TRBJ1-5	ASKTELNQPQH
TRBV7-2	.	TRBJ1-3	ASSLVPGVGNTIY
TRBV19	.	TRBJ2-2	ASSARQGNTGELF
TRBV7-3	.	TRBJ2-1	ASSLYGRGRYNEQF
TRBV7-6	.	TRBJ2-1	ASSLGGAGATYNEQF
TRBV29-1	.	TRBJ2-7	SVEVERQGVYEQY
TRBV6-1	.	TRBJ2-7	ASSVQQLEYEQY
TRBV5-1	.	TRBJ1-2	ASSLQVNYGYT
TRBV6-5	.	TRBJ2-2	ASSYGGQNTGELF
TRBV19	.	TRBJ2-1	ASSVAGGLSYNEQF
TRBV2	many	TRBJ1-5	ASSEARQPQH
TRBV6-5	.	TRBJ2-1	ASSYSEGPHNEQF
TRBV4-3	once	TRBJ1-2	ASSQEAVGGDYGYT
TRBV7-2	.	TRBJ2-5	ASSWRGSYQETQY
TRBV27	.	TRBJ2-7	ASSLSRQGGYEQY
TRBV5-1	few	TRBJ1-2	ASSFGGTGGLGYT
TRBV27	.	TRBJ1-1	ASSPRGNTEAF
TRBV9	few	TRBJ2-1	ASSAYLDEQF
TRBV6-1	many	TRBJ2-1	ASSELQGYEQF
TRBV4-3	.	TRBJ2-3	ASSQELAGGDTQY
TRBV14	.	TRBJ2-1	ASSPLHSSYNEQF
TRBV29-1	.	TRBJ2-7	SAGDRTYEQY
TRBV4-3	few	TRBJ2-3	ASSQDRSGGPSTDTQY